A single sample is the source of the 17 T cell receptor beta chains below, sequenced in a study of Graves' ophthalmopathy and Graves' hyperthyroidism. RNA transcripts served as template for amplifying TCR beta CDR3 sequences. First-round RT-PCR relied on HTBI primers, and a second-round multiplex PCR came next. A single record per CDR3 protein comes from TCRdb applying MiXCR to the multiplex PCR reads. This sample has more than 550,000 distinct CDR3 sequences, with about 38% found just once. The sample taken for sequencing was peripheral blood. These receptors were taken from an adult man with Graves' ophthalmopathy.

Note on this clonotype: It is likely a read error, because the conserved phenylalanine at the end of the CDR3 is missing. The DNA is left out, because the CDR3 cannot be placed on it with certainty; the CDR3 is given as TCRdb lists it. This CDR3 reads CSVGERPNT. The rearrangement joins TRBV29-1 to TRBJ2-7. Per germline, CDR1 SQVTM and CDR2 ANQGSEA. The CDR3 has 9 residues if both end residues are counted.

To note about this clonotype: A read error may be the cause here, since a much bigger clone is one base away. In this CDR3 the conserved last residue, phenylalanine or tryptophan, is missing, so a read error is likely. The chain employs TRBV20-1 and TRBJ2-5, with TRBD2 matching 14 bases. Unmatched junction bases numbered 9, after V lost 4 bases and J lost 5 bases. CDR3 length: 16 amino acids. The germline CDR1 and CDR2 sequences are DFQATT and SNEGSKA (reference sequence). The CDR3 spells CSANRLAGGPGETQYC. The CDR3, as DNA: TGCAGTGCTAACCGACTAGCGGGAGGGCCGGGCGAGACCCAGTACTGC.

V usage is TRBV19 and J usage is TRBJ1-6; a possible D gene is TRBD1 (5 bases). In germline, CDR1 is LNHDA, CDR2 SQIVND (reference sequence). The CDR3 covers 18 residues. V lost 7 bases, J lost 0 bases, and 19 bases lay in between. The CDR3 DNA reads as TGTGCCAGTAACAAAGGGGATCGGGGAAGCTCCTATAATTCACCCCTCCACTTT. Its translation: CASNKGDRGSSYNSPLHF.

The genes are TRBV4-1 and TRBJ2-7; TRBD2 is a possible D gene (6 bases). Germline CDR1 reads MGHRA; CDR2 reads YSYEKL. The length of the CDR3 is 15 residues. The V end was cut by 2 bases, the J end by 4 bases, with 15 bases between. The CDR3 protein is CASSQYDRGLYEQYF. Here the CDR3 DNA reads TGCGCCAGCAGCCAATACGACCGGGGGTTGTACGAGCAGTACTTC.

This clonotype was found many times. V gene TRBV12-3 or TRBV12-4 combines with J gene TRBJ2-5; D possibly corresponds to TRBD1 (5 bases). The ends were cut back, 3 bases at V and 5 bases at J, with 13 bases in the middle. The CDR3 has 14 residues. The CDR3 region is CASSFSAGSETQYF. The CDR3 DNA reads TGTGCCAGCAGTTTCTCGGCAGGGTCGGAGACCCAGTACTTC.

V and J are TRBV12-3 or TRBV12-4 and TRBJ1-5; D perhaps matches TRBD1 (6 bases). The CDR3 length is 17 residues. The V gene lost 5 bases and the J gene lost 5 bases, with 22 bases spanning the gap. The CDR3 here is CASSTNFDRFDDQPQHF. In DNA form, the CDR3 reads TGTGCCAGCAGTACCAACTTCGACAGGTTTGACGATCAGCCCCAGCATTTT.

As to this clonotype: The junction differs from germline at one of its ends, possibly a read error. The CDR3 DNA follows: TGTGCCAGCAGGACCGGGACAGGGGTTACCGGGAAGCTGTTTTTT. Translation: CASRTGTGVTGKLFF. This chain connects TRBV12-3 or TRBV12-4 to TRBJ2-2; 10 bases are shared with TRBD1. The CDR3 sequence is 15 residues long.

The sample holds many counts of this clonotype. The chain carries TRBV12-3 or TRBV12-4 and TRBJ1-1; D perhaps matches TRBD1 (5 bases). Trimming took off 5 bases at V and 5 bases at J, with 21 bases between the two ends. The CDR3 has 16 amino acids. CDR3 loop: CASSPGTANPGTEAFF. CDR3 DNA: TGTGCCAGCAGTCCCGGGACGGCGAACCCAGGGACTGAAGCTTTCTTT.

The chain recombines TRBV7-2 with TRBJ2-3; no definite D call. V shed 3 bases and J shed 8 bases, with 9 bases lying between them. CDR1 is SGHTA and CDR2 is FQGNSA in the germline V gene. CDR3 length: 12 amino acids. The CDR3 DNA reads as TGTGCCAGCAGCTTGGCACAGACTACGCAGTATTTT. Residues: CASSLAQTTQYF.

The chain joins TRBV11-2 to TRBJ2-7, with 10 bases aligning to TRBD2. J gave up 6 bases and V 4 bases, and 3 bases lay outside the gene matches. The germline CDR1 and CDR2 sequences are SGHAT and FQNNGV. CDR3 length: 13 amino acids. Written as DNA, the CDR3 is TGTGCCAGCAGCTCCTTAGCGGGGGGCGAGCAGTACTTC. Amino acids: CASSSLAGGEQYF.

In this sample, this clonotype turned up a few times. This is likely a read error, given that the CDR3 carries no conserved phenylalanine or tryptophan at its end. The rearrangement links TRBV4-3 to TRBJ2-5; D remains unclear. CDR3 length equals 13 residues. The ends were cut back, 0 bases at V and 5 bases at J, with 7 bases in the middle. Per the germline V gene, CDR1 is LGHNA and CDR2 is YSLEER. The CDR3 DNA follows: TGCGCCAGCAGCCAAGATACCCGGGAGACCCAGTACGTC. Protein sequence: CASSQDTRETQYV.

As to this clonotype: The junction shows a germline mismatch at one end, possibly a read error. The V gene is TRBV25-1, the J gene TRBJ2-6; possibly TRBD1 or TRBD2 for D (5 bases each). CDR3 length: 13 amino acids. In germline, CDR1 is MGHDK, CDR2 SYGVNS. CDR3 protein: CASLSSGTNVLTF. CDR3 DNA: TGTGCCAGCCTAAGCTCTGGGACGAACGTCTTGACTTTC.

This clonotype was counted between two and nine times. This chain joins TRBV5-1 and TRBJ1-2; tentatively, D is TRBD1 (6 bases). V gave up 0 bases and J gave up 5 bases, with 14 bases separating them. CDR3 length equals 15 residues. CDR1 is SGHRS, CDR2 YFSETQ, per germline. CDR3 sequence reads: CASSLDQGLVYGYTF. As DNA, the CDR3 is TGCGCCAGCAGCTTGGATCAGGGGTTGGTTTATGGCTACACCTTC.

This chain connects TRBV25-1 to TRBJ2-7; possibly TRBD1 for D (6 bases). The CDR3 is 12 amino acids. CDR1 MGHDK and CDR2 SYGVNS come from the germline V gene. The germline V and J ends were trimmed by 11 bases and 2 bases, with 13 bases remaining between them. DNA for the CDR3: TGTGCCCAGGCAGGGGATACCTACGAGCAGTACTTC. Translated, it gives CAQAGDTYEQYF.

J is TRBJ1-5 and V is TRBV7-2, with 8 bases lining up with TRBD1. Trimming cost V 11 bases and J 6 bases; bases outside gene matches: 15. Germline CDR1 is SGHTA and CDR2 is FQGNSA. The CDR3 runs 15 residues. CDR3 sequence (DNA): TGTGCCTGGAGTGAGGGACAGGATGGTTCTCAGCCCCAGCATTTT. Translated, it gives CAWSEGQDGSQPQHF.

This clonotype was seen a few times. The V and J genes are TRBV19 and TRBJ2-5, with D possibly TRBD2 on 7 matching bases. Trimming took 1 base from V and 5 from J, leaving 20 bases between them. CDR1 LNHDA and CDR2 SQIVND come from the germline V gene (reference sequence). CDR3 size: 17 residues. CDR3 region: CASSIGGGGSQQETQYF. As DNA, the CDR3 is TGTGCCAGTAGTATAGGGGGGGGCGGGAGTCAGCAGGAGACCCAGTACTTC.

This clonotype has a count of ten or more. The chain has TRBV25-1 and TRBJ2-7; D is perhaps TRBD2 (6 bases). Germline V gene lookup returns CDR1 MGHDK and CDR2 SYGVNS. V was pared by 4 bases and J by 2 bases, with 18 bases between. The CDR3 is 16 residues long. The CDR3, as DNA: TGTGCCAGCAGTGGTCCGGGGGTTTATTTCACCTACGAGCAGTACTTC. Its translation is CASSGPGVYFTYEQYF.